This is a list of T cell receptor beta chains from one sample in a study of blood T cell repertoires in COVID-19. Sequencing used immunoSEQ multiplex PCR; TCRdb keeps in-frame clones, though not all of them. Of 40,000 to 45,000 clones listed, about nine tenths are singletons. Specimen: peripheral blood. These receptors came from a man aged 50 or older with active COVID-19. Both conserved end residues are part of each CDR3. D genes are given only for firm matches. Clone size is stated in some rows and not others, as once, few, many or a class when expanded.

D: NA; size: NA; V: TRBV28; J: TRBJ1-6; DNA: TGTGCCAGCAGTTCACACCATTCACCCCTCCACTTT; CDR3: CASSSHHSPLHF
D: NA; size: NA; V: TRBV28; J: TRBJ2-1; DNA: TGTGCCAGCAGTTTACGTTACAATGAGCAGTTCTTC; CDR3: CASSLRYNEQFF
D: NA; size: NA; V: TRBV9; J: TRBJ1-6; DNA: TGTGCCAGCAGCGTAAGAGGGAACAGATCACCCCTCCACTTT; CDR3: CASSVRGNRSPLHF
D: TRBD1; size: NA; V: TRBV4-3; J: TRBJ1-2; DNA: TGCGCCAGCAGCCAAGAGGGACAGGGCCTCTATGGCTACACCTTC; CDR3: CASSQEGQGLYGYTF
D: NA; size: NA; V: TRBV7-2; J: TRBJ2-7; DNA: TGTGCCAGCAGCTTCCGTGGGGGGGAGCAGTACTTC; CDR3: CASSFRGGEQYF
D: NA; size: NA; V: TRBV6-2/TRBV6-3; J: TRBJ2-6; DNA: TGTGCCAGCAGTTACCACAGGGAACCGTACTCTGGGGCCAACGTCCTGACTTTC; CDR3: CASSYHREPYSGANVLTF
D: NA; size: NA; V: TRBV29-1; J: TRBJ1-2; DNA: TGCAGCGTTGAAGACTCCGATGGCTACACCTTC; CDR3: CSVEDSDGYTF
D: TRBD1; size: NA; V: TRBV24-1; J: TRBJ2-5; DNA: TGTGCCACCAGTGATCCCCTACAGGGGTTAGGGGAGACCCAGTACTTC; CDR3: CATSDPLQGLGETQYF
D: NA; size: NA; V: TRBV5-1; J: TRBJ2-6; DNA: TGCGCCAGCAGCGTCCCTAGCCCTGGGGCCAACGTCCTGACTTTC; CDR3: CASSVPSPGANVLTF
D: NA; size: NA; V: TRBV25-1; J: TRBJ2-4; DNA: TGTGCCAGCAGTGAATATAGTACTATGAAAAACATTCAGTACTTC; CDR3: CASSEYSTMKNIQYF
D: TRBD1; size: NA; V: TRBV5-4; J: TRBJ1-2; DNA: TGTGCCAGCAGCTTCGACAGGGCTAACTATGGCTACACCTTC; CDR3: CASSFDRANYGYTF
D: NA; size: NA; V: TRBV6-5; J: TRBJ1-5; DNA: TGTGCCAGCGGTTTGCGGGGTAGCAATCAGCCCCAGCATTTT; CDR3: CASGLRGSNQPQHF
D: NA; size: large; V: TRBV7-8; J: TRBJ1-1; DNA: TGTGCCAGCAGGGAGTCTATATCGGATATTTTTGAAGCTTTCTTT; CDR3: CASRESISDIFEAFF
D: NA; size: few; V: TRBV6-2/TRBV6-3; J: TRBJ2-7; DNA: TGTGCCAGCAGTTACTCCACTTCCTACGAGCAGTACTTC; CDR3: CASSYSTSYEQYF
D: TRBD1; size: NA; V: TRBV9; J: TRBJ2-7; DNA: TGTGCCAGCAGCGTAAGAGGGACAGGGGGCGGCGAGCAGTACTTC; CDR3: CASSVRGTGGGEQYF
D: TRBD1; size: NA; V: TRBV5-3; J: TRBJ1-2; DNA: TGTGCCAGAAGTCTGGACAGGGGTAGAGGTGGCTACACCTTC; CDR3: CARSLDRGRGGYTF
D: NA; size: NA; V: TRBV7-2; J: TRBJ1-6; DNA: TGTGCCAGCAGCCCACCTACAGAGTACCTCCACTTT; CDR3: CASSPPTEYLHF
D: TRBD1; size: NA; V: TRBV28; J: TRBJ1-1; DNA: TGTGCCAGCCACCCAGGGGGCACCCTAACTGAAGCTTTCTTT; CDR3: CASHPGGTLTEAFF
D: TRBD1; size: NA; V: TRBV6-5; J: TRBJ1-5; DNA: TGTGCCAGCACCATGCACAGGGGGTCCGAGAAGCCCCAGCATTTT; CDR3: CASTMHRGSEKPQHF
D: NA; size: NA; V: TRBV19; J: TRBJ2-5; DNA: TGTGCCAGTAGGGATCGGGAACGAGAGACCCAGTACTTC; CDR3: CASRDRERETQYF
D: TRBD1; size: NA; V: TRBV15; J: TRBJ1-1; DNA: TGTGCCACCAGTAGACCTATCACAGGGGACACTGAAGCTTTCTTT; CDR3: CATSRPITGDTEAFF
D: NA; size: NA; V: TRBV11-3; J: TRBJ2-7; DNA: TGTGCCAGCAGCCGAGCGGAGGGCTACGAGCAGTACTTC; CDR3: CASSRAEGYEQYF
D: TRBD1; size: NA; V: TRBV18; J: TRBJ1-1; DNA: TGTGCCAGCTCACCCGAGAACAGGGGTAGCAACACTGAAGCTTTCTTT; CDR3: CASSPENRGSNTEAFF
D: TRBD1; size: NA; V: TRBV12-3/TRBV12-4; J: TRBJ2-5; DNA: TGTGCCAGCGGGGACAGCAACGAAGAGACCCAGTACTTC; CDR3: CASGDSNEETQYF
D: TRBD1; size: NA; V: TRBV30; J: TRBJ1-2; DNA: TGTGCCTGGAGTGCAGCAGGGGGCCTTGTCTATGGCTACACCTTC; CDR3: CAWSAAGGLVYGYTF
D: TRBD1; size: once; V: TRBV5-4; J: TRBJ1-1; DNA: TGTGCCAGCAGCTTGCAGGGGGCGGACACTGAAGCTTTCTTT; CDR3: CASSLQGADTEAFF
D: NA; size: NA; V: TRBV4-1; J: TRBJ1-2; DNA: TGCGCCAGCAGCCAAGTACAGGCCTATGGCTACACCTTC; CDR3: CASSQVQAYGYTF
D: TRBD2; size: NA; V: TRBV4-2; J: TRBJ2-5; DNA: TGTGCCAGCAGCCCACTCGGGGGGGAAGAGACCCAGTACTTC; CDR3: CASSPLGGEETQYF
D: TRBD2; size: NA; V: TRBV12-5; J: TRBJ2-1; DNA: TGTGCTAGTGGCCCCTCGGGGGGCGGGAGGGCAAATGAGCAGTTCTTC; CDR3: CASGPSGGGRANEQFF
D: NA; size: NA; V: TRBV29-1; J: TRBJ2-5; DNA: TGCAGCGTTGACGCAGGTCGCGGGCTGGAGACCCAGTACTTC; CDR3: CSVDAGRGLETQYF
D: NA; size: NA; V: TRBV14; J: TRBJ1-1; DNA: TGTGCCAGCAGCCAAGCCCTCCGGAGCCGCACTGAAGCTTTCTTT; CDR3: CASSQALRSRTEAFF
D: TRBD2; size: NA; V: TRBV2; J: TRBJ2-2; DNA: TGTGCCAGCAGTGGTGGGACTAGCGGGAACACCGGGGAGCTGTTTTTT; CDR3: CASSGGTSGNTGELFF